This is a list of T cell receptor beta chains from one sample in a study of beta chain features in type 1 diabetes. Profiling relied on immunoSEQ multiplex PCR, and the TCRdb table lists in-frame clones only, not all of them. The table shows about 360,000 clones, with 10% to 15% occurring only once. Input material: naive CD4+ T cells from blood. Every receptor here comes from a man between 18 and 29 years old in good health. Both conserved end residues are part of each CDR3. A D gene is named only where the DNA matches it firmly. Size is stated for part of the rows, as once, few or many counts, or as a class when the clone is expanded.

v_gene: TRBV7-2
abundance: NA
j_gene: TRBJ2-1
d_gene: TRBD1
CDR3nt: TGTGCCAGCAGCTTAGGGGGGACAGGAACTAGGGTTGGGCAGTTCTTC
CDR3aa: CASSLGGTGTRVGQFF

v_gene: TRBV4-2
abundance: few
j_gene: TRBJ1-5
d_gene: NA
CDR3nt: TGTGCCAGCAGCCCGGAAACAGATAGCAATCAGCCCCAGCATTTT
CDR3aa: CASSPETDSNQPQHF

v_gene: TRBV7-6
abundance: few
j_gene: TRBJ2-3
d_gene: TRBD1
CDR3nt: TGTGCCAGCAGCTCCCGGGCAGGGGGACGCACAGATACGCAGTATTTT
CDR3aa: CASSSRAGGRTDTQYF

v_gene: TRBV6-5
abundance: NA
j_gene: TRBJ2-7
d_gene: TRBD1
CDR3nt: TGTGCCAGCAGACAGGGGTACGAGCAGTACTTC
CDR3aa: CASRQGYEQYF

v_gene: TRBV4-3
abundance: few
j_gene: TRBJ2-1
d_gene: NA
CDR3nt: TGCGCCAGCAGCCAAGAAGGGGTAATGAGCTCCTACAATGAGCAGTTCTTC
CDR3aa: CASSQEGVMSSYNEQFF

v_gene: TRBV4-3
abundance: NA
j_gene: TRBJ2-1
d_gene: NA
CDR3nt: TGCGCCAGCAGCCGATCCGACAGCACTAATGAGCAGTTCTTC
CDR3aa: CASSRSDSTNEQFF

v_gene: TRBV4-2
abundance: NA
j_gene: TRBJ2-7
d_gene: TRBD2
CDR3nt: TGTGCCAGCAGCCAAGGAGAAATAGCGGGTGTCTACGAGCAGTACTTC
CDR3aa: CASSQGEIAGVYEQYF

v_gene: TRBV28
abundance: few
j_gene: TRBJ2-5
d_gene: TRBD1
CDR3nt: TGTGCCAGCAGCCCCCGGGACAGGGCATCAGAGACCCAGTACTTC
CDR3aa: CASSPRDRASETQYF

v_gene: TRBV19
abundance: NA
j_gene: TRBJ2-7
d_gene: TRBD1
CDR3nt: TGTGCCAGTGGTAAGGGACAGGGATCCTACGAGCAGTACTTC
CDR3aa: CASGKGQGSYEQYF

v_gene: TRBV6-5
abundance: NA
j_gene: TRBJ2-5
d_gene: NA
CDR3nt: TGTGCCAGCAGTTACTCGAGGGAGACCCAGTACTTC
CDR3aa: CASSYSRETQYF

v_gene: TRBV28
abundance: few
j_gene: TRBJ2-7
d_gene: NA
CDR3nt: TGTGCCAGCAGTTTAAGCCCGGGGAGGTACGAGCAGTACTTC
CDR3aa: CASSLSPGRYEQYF

v_gene: TRBV18
abundance: few
j_gene: TRBJ1-4
d_gene: NA
CDR3nt: TGTGCCAGCTCACCAACAGGTCAGGAAAAACTGTTTTTT
CDR3aa: CASSPTGQEKLFF

v_gene: TRBV7-9
abundance: NA
j_gene: TRBJ2-2
d_gene: NA
CDR3nt: TGTGCCAGCAGCTCCTCGGACATACTCACCGGGGAGCTGTTTTTT
CDR3aa: CASSSSDILTGELFF

v_gene: TRBV4-3
abundance: NA
j_gene: TRBJ1-1
d_gene: NA
CDR3nt: TGCGCCAGCAGCCAAGTGGGGGCCACGGGAAACACTGAAGCTTTCTTT
CDR3aa: CASSQVGATGNTEAFF

v_gene: TRBV28
abundance: NA
j_gene: TRBJ2-5
d_gene: TRBD2
CDR3nt: TGTGCCAGCAGTTCTATAGCGGGGGAAGAGACCCAGTACTTC
CDR3aa: CASSSIAGEETQYF

v_gene: TRBV5-1
abundance: NA
j_gene: TRBJ1-5
d_gene: TRBD1
CDR3nt: TGCGCCAGCAGCTTGACAGGGGGTAGCAATCAGCCCCAGCATTTT
CDR3aa: CASSLTGGSNQPQHF

v_gene: TRBV10-3
abundance: few
j_gene: TRBJ2-7
d_gene: TRBD1
CDR3nt: TGTGCCATCAGTGCAGGACAGGGGTCCTACGAGCAGTACTTC
CDR3aa: CAISAGQGSYEQYF

v_gene: TRBV7-6
abundance: few
j_gene: TRBJ2-7
d_gene: TRBD1
CDR3nt: TGTGCCAGCAGCTTACGGAGAGGGACAGAAGGCGAGCAGTACTTC
CDR3aa: CASSLRRGTEGEQYF

v_gene: TRBV28
abundance: NA
j_gene: TRBJ1-5
d_gene: TRBD1
CDR3nt: TGTGCCAGCAGTTTATCCGAACAGGGGCGACAGCCCCAGCATTTT
CDR3aa: CASSLSEQGRQPQHF